These 16 T cell receptor beta chains originate from one sample sequenced in a study of T cell responses to AZD1222 COVID-19 vaccine (dated by TCRdb to the early 2020s). The intended sense of this specimen's time point label: about 28 days (+/-7) after the second vaccine dose. The library was produced with the immunoSEQ multiplex PCR assay. Here the immuneACCESS table is served through TCRdb, limited to in-frame sequences with V and J called. Missing clones are a known gap in these copies; in checked studies unresolved V genes cover under half, and the rest lacks a known reason. This sample gives 90,000 to 100,000 clones in total; approximately 84% of them show up just once. Clones ranked in the top ten supply about 14% of the sample. The sequencing here drew on peripheral blood, taken 28 days after the second AZD1222 dose. The receptors come from an adult who received the AZD1222 COVID-19 vaccine.

The chain joins TRBV11-3 to TRBJ2-1; D assignment may be TRBD1 or TRBD2 (5 bases each). Germline lookup yields CDR1 SGHNT and CDR2 YENEEA. The CDR3 sequence is 16 residues long. V lost 1 base and J 12 bases, leaving 22 bases between the germline ends. The CDR3 protein is CASSLVRLTWGSGQFF. CDR3 DNA sequence: TGTGCCAGCAGCTTAGTCCGGCTGACCTGGGGGTCGGGGCAGTTCTTC.

The V and J genes are TRBV7-3 and TRBJ1-1, with no clear D. V was clipped by 1 base and J by 6 bases, with 9 bases between them. Germline lookup yields CDR1 SGHTA and CDR2 FQGTGA. There are 13 residues in the CDR3. DNA for the CDR3: TGTGCCAGCAGCTTAAACGCCGGTGCTGAAGCTTTCTTT. This sequence encodes CASSLNAGAEAFF.

This clone was seen only once. The chain links TRBV5-1 to TRBJ2-3; 7 bases match TRBD2. CDR3 size: 15 residues. CDR1 and CDR2 from the germline V gene are SGHRS and YFSETQ. V lost 5 bases, J lost 2 bases, and 8 bases stayed unmatched. The CDR3 reads CASSTRGLLTDTQYF. DNA for the CDR3: TGCGCCAGCAGTACGAGGGGACTACTCACAGATACGCAGTATTTT. Full variable domain (rest looked up from reference TRBV5-1 and TRBJ2-3): KAGVTQTPRYLIKTRGQQVTLSCSPISGHRSVSWYQQTPGQGLQFLFEYFSETQRNKGNFPGRFSGRQFSNSRSEMNVSTLELGDSALYLCASSTRGLLTDTQYFGPGTRLTVL.

The gene calls are TRBV9 and TRBJ1-2; maybe TRBD1 (5 bases). Germline V gene lookup returns CDR1 SGDLS and CDR2 YYNGEE. Trimming cost V 4 bases and J 2 bases, with 27 bases left between them. The CDR3 runs to 19 residues. The DNA for the CDR3 is TGTGCCAGCAGCCTCCACGTGGAGAAAACAACAGGAGGGAACTATGGCTACACCTTC. Its protein is CASSLHVEKTTGGNYGYTF.

The J gene is TRBJ2-3, the V gene TRBV7-2; a weak D match, TRBD2 (6 bases). Germline lookup yields CDR1 SGHTA and CDR2 FQGNSA. The CDR3 consists of 16 residues. V was shortened by 3 bases and J by 0 bases, with 13 bases between the two germline ends. The CDR3 nucleotides are TGTGCCAGCAGCTTGGCGGGGTATTTCAGCACAGATACGCAGTATTTT. Translating it yields CASSLAGYFSTDTQYF. The full variable domain, completed using reference TRBV7-2 and TRBJ2-3, is GAGVSQSPSNKVTEKGKDVELRCDPISGHTALYWYRQSLGQGLEFLIYFQGNSAPDKSGLPSDRFSAERTGGSVSTLTIQRTQQEDSAVYLCASSLAGYFSTDTQYFGPGTRLTVL.

The chain employs TRBV10-3 and TRBJ1-3; D is uncertain. Per the germline V gene, CDR1 is ENHRY and CDR2 is SYGVKD. This CDR3 contains 18 residues. Trimming removed 2 bases at V and 0 bases at J, with 17 bases between. In nucleotides, the CDR3 is TGTGCCATCAGTGAGCCTAGGCCCGGGGTTATCTCTGGAAACACCATATATTTT. This translates into CAISEPRPGVISGNTIYF.

The DNA for the CDR3 is TGTGCCAGCAGCGTCGGAGTACAGCAAGAGACCCAGTACTTC. This translates into CASSVGVQQETQYF. The chain employs TRBV9 and TRBJ2-5; no clear D. Germline V gene sequence: CDR1 SGDLS, CDR2 YYNGEE. This CDR3 spans 14 amino acids. Trimming stripped 2 bases from V and 2 bases from J, with 10 bases between.

The chain employs TRBV18 and TRBJ1-2; possible D gene TRBD1, 6 bases. Germline V gives CDR1 KGHSH, CDR2 LQKENI. Trimming pared 3 bases from V and 5 bases from J, leaving 10 bases between. This CDR3 has 13 amino acids. In DNA, the CDR3 is TGTGCCAGCTCACCCGACAGGATTTATGGCTACACCTTC. Translating gives CASSPDRIYGYTF. The variable domain in full, with the rest retrieved from reference TRBV18 and TRBJ1-2, is NAGVMQNPRHLVRRRGQEARLRCSPMKGHSHVYWYRQLPEEGLKFMVYLQKENIIDESGMPKERFSAEFPKEGPSILRIQQVVRGDSAAYFCASSPDRIYGYTFGSGTRLTVV.

The V call is TRBV12-3 or TRBV12-4, the J call TRBJ1-1; D possibly corresponds to TRBD1 (6 bases). This CDR3 is built from 11 residues. Trimming removed 6 bases at V and 9 bases at J, with 11 bases between. CDR3 bases: TGTGCCAGCAGCCAGGGGAGACAAGCTTTCTTT. As protein: CASSQGRQAFF.

The chain carries TRBV19 and TRBJ1-1; 7 nucleotides agree with TRBD1. Germline V lookup: CDR1 LNHDA, CDR2 SQIVND (reference sequence). Germline trimming cut 6 bases from V and 5 bases from J; bases unmatched to any gene: 6. The CDR3 totals 13 residues. CDR3 in amino acids: CASSSGQETEAFF. The CDR3 DNA reads TGTGCCAGTAGCTCAGGACAGGAAACTGAAGCTTTCTTT. Supplemented by reference TRBV19 and TRBJ1-1, the full variable domain reads DGGITQSPKYLFRKEGQNVTLSCEQNLNHDAMYWYRQDPGQGLRLIYYSQIVNDFQKGDIAEGYSVSREKKESFPLTVTSAQKNPTAFYLCASSSGQETEAFFGQGTRLTVV.

This clone was counted once. The rearrangement joins TRBV6-6 to TRBJ1-5; D unclear. The CDR3 runs to 13 residues. Germline CDR1 is MNHNY and CDR2 is SVGAGI (reference sequence). V was shortened by 3 bases and J by 6 bases, with 9 bases between the two germline ends. The CDR3 DNA follows: TGTGCCAGCAGTTATGGGGATCTTCAGCCCCAGCATTTT. This sequence encodes CASSYGDLQPQHF.

The chain is built from TRBV7-2 and TRBJ2-3, with D perhaps TRBD1 (6 bases). Germline-derived CDR1 and CDR2 are SGHTA and FQGNSA. This CDR3 comprises 13 residues. Deletions cut 5 bases from V and 6 bases from J, with 12 bases between. In DNA form, the CDR3 reads TGTGCCAGCAGCGCCTCTCAGGGGGATACGCAGTATTTT. Residues: CASSASQGDTQYF.

The V call is TRBV12-3 or TRBV12-4, the J call TRBJ1-1; D uncertain. Trimming took 1 base from V and 11 from J, leaving 14 bases between them. CDR3 length equals 13 residues. CDR3 sequence reads: CASSLERRQVAFF. Written as DNA, the CDR3 is TGTGCCAGCAGTTTAGAAAGGCGGCAGGTTGCTTTCTTT.

Written as DNA, the CDR3 is TGCGCCAGCAGCACAGGCCCCGAGACAGGGGGCGCAGAGACCCAGTACTTC. As protein: CASSTGPETGGAETQYF. The J gene is TRBJ2-5, the V gene TRBV5-1; the match to TRBD1 covers 10 bases. Trimming took 4 bases from V and 4 from J; bases not matched to a gene: 13. The CDR3 has 17 amino acids. CDR1 is SGHRS and CDR2 is YFSETQ in the germline V gene.

The rearrangement joins TRBV19 to TRBJ2-2, with TRBD2 matching over 10 bases. Germline CDR1 and CDR2: LNHDA and SQIVND (reference sequence). Germline trimming cut 6 bases from V and 6 bases from J; bases unmatched to any gene: 7. The CDR3 contains 15 residues. CDR3 amino acids: CASSELAGAAGELFF. In DNA form, the CDR3 reads TGTGCCAGTAGCGAGCTAGCGGGAGCTGCCGGGGAGCTGTTTTTT.

The chain couples TRBV2 to TRBJ2-5; TRBD2 aligns across 7 bases. With 5 bases clipped from V and 5 bases from J, the junction kept 11 bases outside the gene matches. CDR1 and CDR2 from the germline V gene are SNHLY and FYNNEI. This CDR3 comprises 15 residues. The CDR3 loop reads CASSLFGGIGETQYF. CDR3 DNA sequence: TGTGCCAGCAGTCTGTTCGGGGGGATCGGGGAGACCCAGTACTTC.